The 5 T cell receptor beta chains in this list originate from one sample, sequenced in a study of T cell changes during pregnancy in multiple sclerosis. Sequencing used immunoSEQ multiplex PCR; TCRdb keeps in-frame clones, though not all of them. The sample lists about 70,000 clones, about 94% occurring once. The sequenced sample was peripheral blood, obtained in the third trimester of pregnancy. These receptors all come from a female donor with multiple sclerosis, enrolled in a pregnancy study.

The chain is built from TRBV27 and TRBJ2-5; 10 bases agree with TRBD1. The CDR3 covers 22 residues. The V segment lost 1 base and the J segment 4 bases; nucleotides outside the gene matches: 24. CDR1 and CDR2 (germline): MNHEY, SMNVEV (reference sequence). The CDR3 DNA reads TGTGCCAGCAGTTTATGGGGGACCGGGACAGGGGCCACACGGTCTTTATTAGAGACCCAGTACTTC. Its protein is CASSLWGTGTGATRSLLETQYF.

The gene calls are TRBV11-2 and TRBJ1-6; 10 nucleotides match TRBD1. V shed 6 bases, J shed 7 bases, and the junction held 6 bases outside the gene matches. The V gene's germline CDR1 is SGHAT and CDR2 FQNNGV. This CDR3 is 15 amino acids long. The CDR3 bases are TGTGCCAGCAGTACGACAGGGGGCTCGAATTCACCCCTCCACTTT. Amino acid sequence: CASSTTGGSNSPLHF.

In this sample, this clone turned up many times. This chain uses TRBV7-2 with TRBJ2-5; 9 nucleotides line up with TRBD1. Trimming at V came to 1 base and at J to 5 bases, leaving 5 bases not matched to a gene. Germline V lookup: CDR1 SGHTA, CDR2 FQGNSA. This CDR3 is built from 15 residues. The CDR3 is CASSLVDRGGETQYF. CDR3 nucleotides: TGTGCCAGCAGCTTAGTGGACAGGGGTGGGGAGACCCAGTACTTC.

This clone was seen once. The gene calls are TRBV5-6 and TRBJ1-6, with 9 bases aligning to TRBD1. V was pared by 0 bases and J by 11 bases, with 6 bases of the junction left unmatched. The CDR3 contains 15 residues. Per germline, CDR1 SGHDT and CDR2 YYEEEE. The CDR3 DNA is TGTGCCAGCAGCTTGGACAGGGGGCCTGGGACACCCCTCCACTTT. It codes for CASSLDRGPGTPLHF.

This clone has a single count. The V call is TRBV30, the J call TRBJ2-7, with D uncertain. V dropped 4 bases and J dropped 6 bases, with 19 bases sitting between them. The CDR3 sequence is 14 residues long. Germline V gene sequence: CDR1 GTSNPN, CDR2 SVGIG (reference sequence). The CDR3 DNA reads as TGTGCCTGGACCCGGCAGGCAGGCCCCGCCGAGCAGTACTTC. Protein product: CAWTRQAGPAEQYF.